A single sample gave rise to the 27 T cell receptor beta chains below, sequenced in a study of T-cell memory formation after mild COVID-19. TCRdb reanalysed the 5' RACE reads using MiXCR and keeps one entry per CDR3 protein. The repertoire holds 300,000 to 350,000 distinct CDR3 sequences, with roughly 15% as singletons. Sequenced input: PBMCs or a T cell subset sorted from them (not recorded which). The receptors were gathered from a man between 18 and 29 years old who had mild COVID-19 (a few samples of this study predate the infection). Cell type and time point are not known.

This clonotype was found many times. The chain couples TRBV12-3 or TRBV12-4 to TRBJ1-2, with unresolved D. CDR3 length: 13 residues. V was shortened by 5 bases and J by 4 bases, with 11 bases between the two germline ends. The CDR3, as DNA: TGTGCCAGCAGTCCCGTCTCTAGCTATGGCTACACCTTC. Protein sequence: CASSPVSSYGYTF.

The chain has TRBV9 and TRBJ2-1; 8 bases map to TRBD2. V was pared by 4 bases and J by 10 bases, with 10 bases of the junction left unmatched. The CDR3 sequence is 14 residues long. CDR1 is SGDLS, CDR2 YYNGEE, per germline. The CDR3 loop reads CASSISGAGGEQFF. DNA for the CDR3: TGTGCCAGCAGCATTAGCGGGGCAGGAGGCGAGCAGTTCTTC.

This clonotype was observed a few times. The J gene is TRBJ1-1, the V gene TRBV3-1, with D uncertain. This CDR3 comprises 17 residues. V lost 4 bases to trimming and J lost 2 bases, with 20 bases between them. CDR1 is LGHDT and CDR2 is YNNKEL in the germline V gene (reference sequence). DNA for the CDR3: TGTGCCAGCAGCCCAGTAACGCAGGCGAGTTTCAACACTGAAGCTTTCTTT. This translates into CASSPVTQASFNTEAFF.

This clonotype appeared a few times. V usage is TRBV7-3 and J usage is TRBJ1-1; D is unresolved. CDR3 size: 13 residues. The germline gives CDR1 SGHTA, CDR2 FQGTGA. V was shortened by 5 bases and J by 1 base, with 8 bases between the two germline ends. The chain's CDR3 is CASSALGNTEAFF. DNA of the CDR3: TGTGCCAGCAGCGCCCTGGGGAACACTGAAGCTTTCTTT.

The chain recombines TRBV7-9 with TRBJ2-3, with D unclear. The CDR3 has 15 amino acids. Trimming removed 5 bases from V and 0 bases from J, with 12 bases in between. Germline V gene data show CDR1 as SEHNR and CDR2 as FQNEAQ (reference sequence). The CDR3 reads CASSPQVTSTDTQYF. DNA of the CDR3: TGTGCCAGCAGCCCCCAAGTCACTAGCACAGATACGCAGTATTTT.

A few counts support this clonotype. The chain links TRBV5-1 to TRBJ1-5, with D maybe TRBD1 (6 bases). This CDR3 has 15 residues. Trimming shortened V by 0 bases and J by 3 bases, and 10 bases separated the two germline ends. Germline V gives CDR1 SGHRS, CDR2 YFSETQ. CDR3 DNA sequence: TGCGCCAGCAGCTTGGGTGGACAGATCAATCAGCCCCAGCATTTT. It encodes CASSLGGQINQPQHF.

CDR3 amino acids: CASRTGGKYGYTF. CDR3 DNA sequence: TGTGCCAGCCGGACAGGAGGAAAATATGGCTACACCTTC. The J gene is TRBJ1-2, the V gene TRBV28; the match to TRBD1 covers 7 bases. The CDR3 consists of 13 residues. V lost 8 bases and J lost 5; bases outside the gene matches: 8. Germline V gene data show CDR1 as MDHEN and CDR2 as SYDVKM.

This clonotype was recorded a few times. The chain is built from TRBV12-5 and TRBJ2-1; D possibly corresponds to TRBD2 (5 bases). V was shortened by 6 bases and J by 0 bases, with 15 bases between the two germline ends. CDR1 and CDR2 from the germline V gene are LGHNT and FRNRAP. The CDR3 is made up of 16 amino acids. This CDR3 reads CASGRTGVNSYNEQFF. The CDR3 DNA reads as TGTGCTAGTGGGAGGACTGGAGTCAACTCCTACAATGAGCAGTTCTTC. The whole variable domain, filled in from reference TRBV12-5 and TRBJ2-1, reads DARVTQTPRHKVTEMGQEVTMRCQPILGHNTVFWYRQTMMQGLELLAYFRNRAPLDDSGMPKDRFSAEMPDATLATLKIQPSEPRDSAVYFCASGRTGVNSYNEQFFGPGTRLTVL.

This clonotype was counted a few times. The V and J genes are TRBV4-3 and TRBJ1-1; 9 nucleotides match TRBD1. Trimming at V came to 1 base and at J to 1 base, leaving 4 bases not matched to a gene. The CDR3 has 16 amino acids. Germline loops: CDR1 LGHNA, CDR2 YSLEER. The CDR3 region has the DNA TGCGCCAGCAGCCAAGGGGGGACAGGGAAGAACACTGAAGCTTTCTTT. This sequence encodes CASSQGGTGKNTEAFF.

This sequence joins TRBV6-5 and TRBJ2-7, with 10 bases that match TRBD1. Trimming cost V 7 bases and J 6 bases; bases outside gene matches: 9. CDR1 is MNHEY and CDR2 is SVGAGI in the germline V gene. The CDR3 has 14 residues. The CDR3 coding sequence is TGTGCCAGCATCGGGACAGGGGTTTGGTCCGAGCAGTACTTC. It yields the protein CASIGTGVWSEQYF.

In this sample, this clonotype turned up a few times. The V and J genes are TRBV9 and TRBJ2-5; 9 bases match TRBD2. The V segment lost 7 bases and the J segment 5 bases; nucleotides outside the gene matches: 9. The germline gives CDR1 SGDLS, CDR2 YYNGEE. This CDR3 is 14 amino acids long. CDR3 sequence reads: CASSRAGGSETQYF. The CDR3 bases are TGTGCCAGCTCGAGAGCGGGGGGTTCGGAGACCCAGTACTTC.

This rearrangement joins TRBV7-8 to TRBJ1-6; 8 nucleotides match TRBD1. This CDR3 spans 15 amino acids. The V segment lost 3 bases and the J segment 7 bases; nucleotides outside the gene matches: 5. Looked up from germline, CDR1 is SGHVS and CDR2 is FQNEAQ. CDR3 amino acids: CASSFTRQGNSPLHF. CDR3 coding DNA: TGTGCCAGCAGCTTCACCAGACAGGGGAATTCACCCCTCCACTTT.

This clonotype came up many times. J is TRBJ2-7 and V is TRBV12-3 or TRBV12-4; D not certain. V lost 3 bases to trimming and J lost 0 bases, with 6 bases between them. The CDR3 is 13 amino acids. The chain's CDR3 is CASSFLTSYEQYF. CDR3 nucleotide sequence: TGTGCCAGCAGTTTCCTTACCTCCTACGAGCAGTACTTC.

The chain employs TRBV23-1 and TRBJ2-2, with TRBD2 matching over 15 bases. TRBV23-1 is an ORF for which the function is uncertain. The CDR3 consists of 24 residues. Trimming cost V 0 bases and J 0 bases; bases outside gene matches: 17. The DNA for the CDR3 is TGCGCCAGCAGTCAATCGTGGACTAGCGGGGGGGCTCGATTCGGAAATCCGAACACCGGGGAGCTGTTTTTT. It is translated as CASSQSWTSGGARFGNPNTGELFF.

This clonotype came up a few times. The chain employs TRBV29-1 and TRBJ2-1, with 12 bases that match TRBD2. The V and J ends lost 4 bases and 0 bases, in that order; junction bases with no gene match: 7. The CDR3 is 17 residues long. Germline CDR1 is SQVTM and CDR2 is ANQGSEA. This CDR3 is CSVGLAGAPSSYNEQFF. In DNA form, the CDR3 reads TGCAGCGTTGGACTAGCGGGGGCTCCGAGCTCCTACAATGAGCAGTTCTTC.

CDR3 in amino acids: CASSPGQGTETQYF. The CDR3 nucleotides are TGTGCCAGCAGCCCCGGACAGGGAACGGAGACCCAGTACTTC. The V and J genes are TRBV7-3 and TRBJ2-5; 8 bases are shared with TRBD1. Germline lookup yields CDR1 SGHTA and CDR2 FQGTGA. With V trimmed by 5 bases and J by 5 bases, 7 bases remained unmatched. The CDR3 length is 14 residues.

V usage is TRBV4-2 and J usage is TRBJ1-2, with 7 bases lining up with TRBD1. V lost 0 bases, J lost 4 bases, and 5 bases stayed unmatched. CDR1 and CDR2 (germline): LGHNA, YNFKEQ. The CDR3 sequence is 15 residues long. The CDR3 region is CASSQDLTGAYGYTF. The CDR3, as DNA: TGTGCCAGCAGCCAAGATCTAACAGGGGCCTATGGCTACACCTTC.

The gene calls are TRBV7-9 and TRBJ1-4; D unclear. The CDR3 is made up of 14 amino acids. Between the trimmed V and J ends, which lost 3 bases and 5 bases, there was a span of 10 bases. Germline V lookup: CDR1 SEHNR, CDR2 FQNEAQ (reference sequence). The CDR3 region is CASSFGSGNEKLFF. CDR3 sequence (DNA): TGTGCCAGCAGCTTCGGGTCGGGGAATGAAAAACTGTTTTTT.

The chain joins TRBV20-1 to TRBJ2-7, with D possibly TRBD2 on 7 matching bases. V lost 5 bases to trimming and J lost 0 bases, with 17 bases between them. The CDR3 is 15 amino acids. Germline lookup yields CDR1 DFQATT and CDR2 SNEGSKA (reference sequence). The CDR3 DNA reads TGCAGTGCTTTTGGGGGGGCCTACCCCTCCTACGAGCAGTACTTC. This encodes CSAFGGAYPSYEQYF.

The chain employs TRBV21-1 and TRBJ2-2; no check of the table's D call, TRBD2, against the DNA was made. TRBV21-1 constitutes a pseudogene. This CDR3 spans 18 amino acids. The CDR3 coding sequence is TGTGCCAGCAGCAAAGGAACTAGCGGGGGACGTAGCACCGGGGAGCTGTTTTTT. Protein: CASSKGTSGGRSTGELFF.

The chain recombines TRBV15 with TRBJ2-5; D not certain. This CDR3 spans 14 amino acids. The V end was cut by 0 bases, the J end by 4 bases, with 9 bases between. Per the germline V gene, CDR1 is LNHNV and CDR2 is YYDKDF (reference sequence). This CDR3 is CATSRDQGVETQYF. DNA of the CDR3: TGTGCCACCAGCAGAGATCAAGGTGTAGAGACCCAGTACTTC.

The chain joins TRBV7-2 to TRBJ2-5, with no clear D. V was clipped by 0 bases and J by 0 bases, with 8 bases between them. Germline V lookup: CDR1 SGHTA, CDR2 FQGNSA. There are 15 residues in the CDR3. CDR3 residues: CASSLASQYQETQYF. CDR3 in DNA: TGTGCCAGCAGCTTAGCGTCACAGTACCAAGAGACCCAGTACTTC.

This clonotype was seen a handful of times. The chain is built from TRBV7-9 and TRBJ2-3; D perhaps matches TRBD1 (6 bases). CDR1 and CDR2 (germline): SEHNR, FQNEAQ (reference sequence). This CDR3 spans 14 amino acids. V lost 7 bases, J lost 2 bases, and 13 bases lay in between. CDR3 bases: TGTGCCAGCAAGGGTCGGACAGCCACAGATACGCAGTATTTT. Protein sequence: CASKGRTATDTQYF.

This clonotype was seen more than once but under ten times. This chain links TRBV6-2 or TRBV6-3 with TRBJ2-7; TRBD1 agrees at 7 bases. Per the germline V gene, CDR1 is MNHEY and CDR2 is SVGEGT. The CDR3 spans 15 residues. V lost 6 bases to trimming and J lost 2 bases; unmatched junction nucleotides: 10. The CDR3 sequence: CASSESGTEPYEQYF. DNA for the CDR3: TGTGCCAGCAGCGAATCAGGGACAGAACCCTACGAGCAGTACTTC.

This chain joins TRBV12-3 or TRBV12-4 and TRBJ2-5, with 7 bases aligning to TRBD2. The J segment lost 2 bases and the V segment lost 5 bases, leaving 11 bases of the junction unmatched. CDR3 size: 16 residues. CDR3 bases: TGTGCCAGCAGTCCCCCTCGGGCTAGCGGACAAGAGACCCAGTACTTC. This encodes CASSPPRASGQETQYF.

At least ten counts were recorded for this clonotype. The chain links TRBV7-9 to TRBJ2-3; 7 nucleotides line up with TRBD2. The CDR3 is made up of 13 amino acids. Trimming at V came to 5 bases and at J to 5 bases, leaving 4 bases not matched to a gene. Germline V gives CDR1 SEHNR, CDR2 FQNEAQ (reference sequence). This CDR3 reads CASSPWGGDTQYF. DNA for the CDR3: TGTGCCAGCAGCCCCTGGGGGGGAGATACGCAGTATTTT. The full variable domain, completed using reference TRBV7-9 and TRBJ2-3, is DTGVSQNPRHKITKRGQNVTFRCDPISEHNRLYWYRQTLGQGPEFLTYFQNEAQLEKSRLLSDRFSAERPKGSFSTLEIQRTEQGDSAMYLCASSPWGGDTQYFGPGTRLTVL.

This clonotype was recorded a few times. The chain recombines TRBV4-3 with TRBJ2-5; D may be TRBD1 (6 bases). V gave up 0 bases and J gave up 5 bases, with 10 bases separating them. CDR1 and CDR2 (germline): LGHNA, YSLEER. This CDR3 is 14 amino acids long. CDR3 region: CASSQDWGPETQYF. CDR3 coding DNA: TGCGCCAGCAGCCAAGATTGGGGGCCGGAGACCCAGTACTTC.